This note documents a single TCR beta chain sequence. V was cut by 1 base and J by 0 bases, with 7 bases left in between. In germline, CDR1 is SGHTA, CDR2 FQGNSA. There are 15 residues in the CDR3. These data belong to a study of cytomegalovirus exposure and HLA in healthy donors. PCR used 60 Vbeta primers and 13 Jbeta primers. The method was immunoSEQ multiplex PCR; TCRdb's version includes in-frame clones alone and lacks a portion of them. The sample lists roughly 130,000 clones, around 78% occurring once. Material: PBMCs. The receptor's source is a woman between 45 and 65 years old in good health and CMV-seronegative. The V gene is TRBV7-2, the J gene TRBJ1-5; D unresolved. For the CDR3, the DNA is TGTGCCAGCAGCTTAGGGAGACTTAGCAATCAGCCCCAGCATTTT. Amino acid sequence: CASSLGRLSNQPQHF.